The subject of this entry is one T cell receptor (beta chain). This sample was taken from a study of T cell changes during pregnancy in multiple sclerosis. CDR3 size: 15 residues. Germline V lookup: CDR1 LNHDA, CDR2 SQIVND (reference sequence). Trimming removed 3 bases at V and 1 base at J, with 10 bases between. Measured with immunoSEQ multiplex PCR; TCRdb has only the in-frame clones, and not every one. In the table there are some 70,000 clones, 91% of which are singletons. The V call is TRBV19, the J call TRBJ2-1; perhaps TRBD2 as D (6 bases). This TCR came from a female donor in good health, enrolled as a control in a pregnancy study. Material: CD4+ T cells from peripheral blood mononuclear cells, obtained in the third trimester of pregnancy. The CDR3 DNA is TGTGCCAGTAGTATCGGGGGACCTTCCTACAATGAGCAGTTCTTC. Protein: CASSIGGPSYNEQFF.